These 5 T cell receptor beta chains were sequenced from one sample in a study of OX40 agonist ivuxolimab in advanced cancers. The data were produced by immunoSEQ multiplex PCR, yet TCRdb's version contains in-frame clones alone and is incomplete. The table shows 50,000 to 65,000 clones, with approximately 89% occurring only once. Here the sequenced sample was CD4+ or CD8+ T cells sorted from blood, taken in a trial of the OX40 agonist ivuxolimab. Every receptor here comes from an adult with an advanced solid tumor such as melanoma, head and neck, liver or kidney cancer.

V is TRBV28 and J is TRBJ2-2; tentative D call: TRBD2 (6 bases). This CDR3 has 13 residues. The V gene's germline CDR1 is MDHEN and CDR2 SYDVKM. Trimming cost V 6 bases and J 7 bases, with 12 bases left between them. The CDR3 DNA sequence: TGTGCCAGCAGACGGGACGGGAGCGGGGAGCTGTTTTTT. Its protein product is CASRRDGSGELFF.

The J gene is TRBJ2-1, the V gene TRBV11-2; tentative D call: TRBD2 (6 bases). Germline CDR1 SGHAT, CDR2 FQNNGV. With 5 bases removed from V and 2 bases from J, the gap between germline ends came to 16 bases. There are 16 residues in the CDR3. DNA for the CDR3: TGTGCCAGCAGCACCTACCGGGACTTTACCTACAATGAGCAGTTCTTC. Protein product: CASSTYRDFTYNEQFF.

The J gene is TRBJ2-1, the V gene TRBV6-5, with TRBD2 as a possible D gene (5 bases). Trimming cost V 5 bases and J 8 bases, with 10 bases left between them. The CDR3 length is 12 residues. From germline, CDR1 is MNHEY and CDR2 SVGAGI. The CDR3 DNA reads TGTGCCAGCAGTCCCGCGGAGGATGAGCAGTTCTTC. Translated, it gives CASSPAEDEQFF.

This chain joins TRBV5-1 and TRBJ2-7; 7 bases fit TRBD2. The V gene's germline CDR1 is SGHRS and CDR2 YFSETQ. V shed 3 bases and J 7 bases; nucleotides not matched to a gene: 7. The CDR3 is 13 residues long. This CDR3 reads CASSSAGEGEQYF. For the CDR3, the DNA is TGCGCCAGCAGCTCGGCGGGGGAGGGGGAGCAGTACTTC.

This chain joins TRBV5-4 and TRBJ2-3, with TRBD1 as a possible D gene (6 bases). The CDR3 loop spans 14 amino acids. V lost 5 bases, J lost 4 bases, and 14 bases lay in between. The V gene's germline CDR1 is SGHNT and CDR2 YYREEE (reference sequence). The CDR3 spells CASRVTGSADTQYF. DNA of the CDR3: TGTGCCAGCAGAGTCACAGGGTCGGCAGATACGCAGTATTTT.